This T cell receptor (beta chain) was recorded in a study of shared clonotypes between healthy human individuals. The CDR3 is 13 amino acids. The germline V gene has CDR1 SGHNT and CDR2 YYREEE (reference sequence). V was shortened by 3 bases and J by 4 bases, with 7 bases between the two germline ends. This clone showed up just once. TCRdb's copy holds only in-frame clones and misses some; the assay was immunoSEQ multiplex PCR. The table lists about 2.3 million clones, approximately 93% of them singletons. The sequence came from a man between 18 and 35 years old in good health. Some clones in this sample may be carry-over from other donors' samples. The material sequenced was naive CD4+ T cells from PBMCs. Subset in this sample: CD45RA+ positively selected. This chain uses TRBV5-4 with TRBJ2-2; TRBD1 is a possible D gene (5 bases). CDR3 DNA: TGTGCCAGCAGCTATGACAGCACCGGGGAGCTGTTTTTT. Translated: CASSYDSTGELFF.